Below are 9 T cell receptor beta chains sequenced from a single sample in a study of early T cells in non-severe SARS-CoV-2 infection. TCRdb ran MiXCR on the 5' RACE reads and lists one entry per CDR3 protein. The repertoire consists of 74,000 or so distinct CDR3 sequences, with around 10% occurring once and the leading ten covering less than 5%. What was sequenced was whole blood. These receptors originate from an adult who was a healthcare worker with PCR-confirmed SARS-CoV-2 infection or an uninfected control (not recorded which).

This clonotype was counted many times. V is TRBV2 and J is TRBJ2-7; 9 bases align to TRBD1. Germline lookup yields CDR1 SNHLY and CDR2 FYNNEI. The CDR3 has 16 amino acids. V was pared by 4 bases and J by 5 bases, with 12 bases of the junction left unmatched. The CDR3 here is CASSGAPGQGSHEQYF. DNA of the CDR3: TGTGCCAGCAGTGGGGCCCCGGGACAGGGTTCCCACGAGCAGTACTTC.

V gene TRBV20-1 combines with J gene TRBJ2-1; possible D gene TRBD1, 5 bases. V shed 6 bases and J shed 0 bases, with 15 bases lying between them. This CDR3 has 15 residues. In germline, CDR1 is DFQATT, CDR2 SNEGSKA (reference sequence). CDR3 bases: TGCAGTGCCCCTAGGGGCCAGGGCTCCTACAATGAGCAGTTCTTC. Translation: CSAPRGQGSYNEQFF.

This clonotype appeared many times. The CDR3 coding sequence is TGTGCCAGCTCCTCAACTGGACAGGGCGGCTACACCTTC. Its protein product is CASSSTGQGGYTF. The rearrangement uses TRBV7-8 and TRBJ1-2; 8 bases map to TRBD1. Germline CDR1 reads SGHVS; CDR2 reads FQNEAQ. The CDR3 is made up of 13 amino acids. Trimming cost V 8 bases and J 8 bases; bases outside gene matches: 10.

This clonotype occurred many times. This chain's CDR3 is CSARGGAEQYF. For the CDR3, the DNA is TGCAGCGCCAGGGGGGGGGCGGAGCAGTACTTC. The chain couples TRBV29-1 to TRBJ2-7; D is perhaps TRBD1 or TRBD2 (7 bases each). V lost 7 bases and J lost 7, with 14 bases in between. CDR1 and CDR2 (germline): SQVTM, ANQGSEA. This CDR3 contains 11 residues.

This clonotype appeared many times. The V call is TRBV4-1, the J call TRBJ1-5; 10 bases align to TRBD1. Germline CDR1 and CDR2: MGHRA and YSYEKL. J gave up 8 bases and V 7 bases, and 11 bases lay outside the gene matches. CDR3 length: 15 amino acids. CDR3 in DNA: TGCGCCAGCAACCCGGGACAGGGGTTTGGTAAGCCCCAGCATTTT. Amino acids: CASNPGQGFGKPQHF.

This clonotype was seen a handful of times. The chain has TRBV10-1 and TRBJ2-2, with D unclear. Per germline, CDR1 WNHNN and CDR2 SYGVQD (reference sequence). CDR3 size: 11 residues. V gave up 3 bases and J gave up 8 bases, with 4 bases separating them. As DNA, the CDR3 is TGCGCCAGCAGTGAAAGTGGGGAGCTGTTTTTT. Protein product: CASSESGELFF.

This clonotype was seen a handful of times. V gene TRBV12-3 or TRBV12-4 combines with J gene TRBJ1-3; D perhaps matches TRBD1 (5 bases). This CDR3 is 20 amino acids long. V lost 5 bases and J lost 9, with 35 bases in between. In nucleotides, the CDR3 is TGTGCCAGCAGTGGGGAGGGGTTCGGGCGAACGTTGCTCGGACGGAGCACCATATATTTT. This codes for CASSGEGFGRTLLGRSTIYF.

The table lists this clonotype with many counts. The chain has TRBV24-1 and TRBJ2-7; D may match TRBD1 or TRBD2 (5 bases each). The V gene's germline CDR1 is KGHDR and CDR2 SFDVKD. The CDR3 totals 16 residues. V shed 6 bases and J shed 7 bases, with 24 bases lying between them. CDR3 coding DNA: TGTGCCACCAGTAGGGACCAAGACCTCGAATCAGGGGAGCAGTACTTC. It yields the protein CATSRDQDLESGEQYF.

J is TRBJ2-3 and V is TRBV12-3 or TRBV12-4; 9 nucleotides align to TRBD2. CDR3 length: 15 amino acids. The V gene end was trimmed by 6 bases and the J gene end by 2 bases; junction bases not matched to a gene: 6. Here the CDR3 reads CASSLSGGNTDTQYF. CDR3 sequence (DNA): TGTGCCAGCAGCCTTAGCGGGGGCAACACAGATACGCAGTATTTT.